The rows below give T cell receptor beta chains drawn from one sample of a study of memory B cells and T cells in multiple sclerosis. Using immunoSEQ multiplex PCR, the repertoire was profiled, and TCRdb retains in-frame clones only, with some absent. The table shows 46,000 or so clones, with almost 85% occurring only once. Which antigens these TCRs recognize remains unknown. Sequenced input: PBMCs from blood kept in culture. These receptors all come from a human donor with multiple sclerosis. CDR3s include the opening cysteine and the closing phenylalanine or tryptophan. The order of the fields is clone size, V gene, J gene, D gene, CDR3 DNA, CDR3 protein. The D gene is left open where the match is weak. Size is stated for part of the rows, as once, few or many counts, or as a class when the clone is expanded.

size: NA; V: TRBV9; J: TRBJ2-5; D: TRBD1; DNA: TGTGCCAGCAGCCCCAGGGACAGCCAAGAGACCCAGTACTTC; CDR3: CASSPRDSQETQYF
size: few; V: TRBV2; J: TRBJ1-2; D: TRBD1; DNA: TGTGCCAGCATTAAGTCGACAGGGGGAGGGGGCTACACCTTC; CDR3: CASIKSTGGGGYTF
size: NA; V: TRBV5-1; J: TRBJ2-1; D: NA; DNA: TGCGCCAGCAGCTTGGGGCAGCAGTACAATGAGCAGTTCTTC; CDR3: CASSLGQQYNEQFF
size: NA; V: TRBV7-9; J: TRBJ1-1; D: NA; DNA: TGTGCCAGCAGCTTAGTGGGTTCCCTGAACACTGAAGCTTTCTTT; CDR3: CASSLVGSLNTEAFF
size: NA; V: TRBV2; J: TRBJ1-2; D: NA; DNA: TGTGCCAGCAGTCCTCGGACCGGTCTAGTGGCTAACTATGGCTACACCTTC; CDR3: CASSPRTGLVANYGYTF
size: NA; V: TRBV30; J: TRBJ1-4; D: TRBD1; DNA: TGTGCCTGGAGTACGTTACAGGGGCCTAATGAAAAACTGTTTTTT; CDR3: CAWSTLQGPNEKLFF
size: NA; V: TRBV19; J: TRBJ1-2; D: NA; DNA: TGTGCCAGTACCACCTGGGGCAGGGGAGGAGGCTACACCTTC; CDR3: CASTTWGRGGGYTF
size: once; V: TRBV12-5; J: TRBJ1-1; D: TRBD1; DNA: TGTGCTAGTGGTTTGGGACAGGGAATAACTGAAGCTTTCTTT; CDR3: CASGLGQGITEAFF
size: NA; V: TRBV4-1; J: TRBJ1-5; D: NA; DNA: TGCGCCAGCAGCCAAGATCGGGACATATACCAGCATTTT; CDR3: CASSQDRDIYQHF
size: NA; V: TRBV6-1; J: TRBJ2-5; D: TRBD1; DNA: TGTGCCACCAAAAGCGACAGGGATAACCAAGAGACCCAGTACTTC; CDR3: CATKSDRDNQETQYF
size: NA; V: TRBV2; J: TRBJ2-2; D: NA; DNA: TGTGCCAGCAGTACCTCTCCAGGGAGCGGGGAGCTGTTTTTT; CDR3: CASSTSPGSGELFF
size: NA; V: TRBV7-3; J: TRBJ2-7; D: NA; DNA: TGTGCCAGCAGCTTAAGTGGGGGTATAGCCTACGAGCAGTACTTC; CDR3: CASSLSGGIAYEQYF
size: few; V: TRBV7-9; J: TRBJ2-3; D: NA; DNA: TGTGCCAGCAGCCTCCTCCGAGCAGATACGCAGTATTTT; CDR3: CASSLLRADTQYF
size: few; V: TRBV19; J: TRBJ1-5; D: NA; DNA: TGTGCCAGTAGTATAAGGGGGGCGGACAATCAGCCCCAGCATTTT; CDR3: CASSIRGADNQPQHF
size: NA; V: TRBV5-6; J: TRBJ2-1; D: TRBD2; DNA: TGTGCCAGCAGCTTGGTTGGACTAGCGGGGGATGAGCAGTTCTTC; CDR3: CASSLVGLAGDEQFF
size: NA; V: TRBV15; J: TRBJ2-5; D: NA; DNA: TGTGCCACCAGCAGAGATCTTGGGAACGGGGAAGAGACCCAGTACTTC; CDR3: CATSRDLGNGEETQYF
size: NA; V: TRBV30; J: TRBJ1-2; D: TRBD1; DNA: TGTGCCTGGGGAGACAGGGCGAACTATGGCTACACCTTC; CDR3: CAWGDRANYGYTF